This TCR beta chain was found in a study of shared clonotypes between healthy human individuals. Study-wide background: CD4 naive and CD4 memory each took three plates per donor, while CD8 naive took two and CD8 memory one. Study-wide results and limits: Researchers sampled only blood; tissue repertoires likely differ.

CD45RA-negative memory and CD45RA+ naive subsets were split from the CD4+ cells. Germline-derived CDR1 and CDR2 are SNHLY and FYNNEI. There are 12 residues in the CDR3. Generated by immunoSEQ multiplex PCR, the TCRdb table keeps only in-frame clones and is missing some. The sample includes over a million clones, roughly 95% of them seen just once. This clone has just one count. Its antigen is currently unknown. One end of the junction does not line up with germline, which may come from a read error. Sample: naive CD4+ T cells sorted from blood. Documented subset: CD45RA+ positively selected. This sequence was found in a man aged 25-45 years in good health. This sequence joins TRBV2 and TRBJ2-7; maybe TRBD1 (5 bases). CDR3 loop: CASSDRQSGRDF. The CDR3 DNA is TGTGCCAGCAGTGATAGACAGTCAGGACGGGACTTC.